The present entry profiles one TCR beta chain with its context. Its antigen is undetermined. The source of the sample is a study of cytomegalovirus exposure and HLA in healthy donors. Study findings and constraints: Reported results showed that the classifier diagnosed cytomegalovirus status with high specificity and sensitivity.

This CDR3 has 15 residues. Trimming cost V 1 base and J 3 bases, with 11 bases left between them. Looked up from germline, CDR1 is MNHNS and CDR2 is SASEGT. The data were produced by immunoSEQ multiplex PCR, yet TCRdb's version contains in-frame clones alone and is incomplete. The sample shows fewer than 250,000 clones, 75% to 90% of them seen only once. Material: PBMCs. The receptor's source is a woman younger than 30 in good health and CMV-seronegative. The chain carries TRBV6-1 and TRBJ2-3; weak D call: TRBD1 (6 bases). The DNA for the CDR3 is TGTGCCAGCAGTGAAGGCAGGGGCCGGACAGATACGCAGTATTTT. Its translation is CASSEGRGRTDTQYF.